The 28 T cell receptor beta chains reported below all come from one sample, sequenced in a study of long-term antiretroviral therapy in people with HIV. Sequencing relied on immunoSEQ assay v3.0, run at survey level. The assay was immunoSEQ multiplex PCR, and TCRdb's table has in-frame clones only and misses some. This table holds 15,000 to 20,000 clones, 75% to 85% found once. The sequenced sample was unsorted PBMCs, obtained at the start of antiretroviral therapy, before treatment. These receptors were obtained from a man younger than 35 with HIV.

The rearrangement uses TRBV28 and TRBJ2-7, with 7 bases identical to TRBD1. Per germline, CDR1 MDHEN and CDR2 SYDVKM. The J segment lost 4 bases and the V segment lost 7 bases, leaving 10 bases of the junction unmatched. This CDR3 is built from 14 residues. The CDR3 sequence: CASTRRTGRYEQYF. The CDR3 DNA is TGTGCCAGCACCCGTCGGACAGGTCGGTACGAGCAGTACTTC.

J is TRBJ1-1 and V is TRBV25-1, with 7 bases matching TRBD1. CDR1 is MGHDK, CDR2 SYGVNS, per germline. The trim removed 6 bases at V and 0 bases at J, leaving 4 bases unmatched. There are 14 residues in the CDR3. In DNA form, the CDR3 reads TGTGCCAGCAGGGGGACAGCCCTGAACACTGAAGCTTTCTTT. This sequence encodes CASRGTALNTEAFF.

CDR3 protein: CASKAGGTDTQYF. In DNA form, the CDR3 reads TGTGCCAGCAAGGCGGGAGGTACAGATACGCAGTATTTT. The chain has TRBV15 and TRBJ2-3; the match to TRBD2 covers 8 bases. V gave up 10 bases and J gave up 3 bases; unmatched junction bases: 6. Looked up from germline, CDR1 is LNHNV and CDR2 is YYDKDF (reference sequence). The CDR3 consists of 13 residues. Drawing the rest from reference TRBV15 and TRBJ2-3, the complete variable domain is DAMVIQNPRYQVTQFGKPVTLSCSQTLNHNVMYWYQQKSSQAPKLLFHYYDKDFNNEADTPDNFQSRRPNTSFCFLDIRSPGLGDTAMYLCASKAGGTDTQYFGPGTRLTVL.

The chain combines TRBV19 with TRBJ2-1; D is ambiguous. CDR1 is LNHDA, CDR2 SQIVND, per germline (reference sequence). CDR3 length: 17 residues. Trimming stripped 5 bases from V and 3 bases from J, with 20 bases between. The CDR3, as DNA: TGTGCCAGTAGTTCCTCTCAGGTTGTGGGGTACTACAATGAGCAGTTCTTC. Protein product: CASSSSQVVGYYNEQFF.

This chain joins TRBV19 and TRBJ2-2; 13 bases agree with TRBD2. CDR1 is LNHDA and CDR2 is SQIVND in the germline V gene (reference sequence). This CDR3 contains 21 residues. V gave up 3 bases and J gave up 3 bases; unmatched junction bases: 16. For the CDR3, the DNA is TGTGCCAGTAGTATGCCCTTCGGGTTACGGACTAGCGGGGGCTACACCGGGGAGCTGTTTTTT. Protein: CASSMPFGLRTSGGYTGELFF.

DNA for the CDR3: TGTGCCAGCAGCCAAGTTTGGACCAGCTACAATGAGCAGTTCTTC. Protein: CASSQVWTSYNEQFF. The V and J genes are TRBV14 and TRBJ2-1; D not certain. This CDR3 is 15 amino acids long. CDR1 and CDR2 (germline): SGHDN, FVKESK. Deletions cut 1 base from V and 3 bases from J, with 10 bases between. Looking up the rest from reference TRBV14 and TRBJ2-1 gives the full variable domain: EAGVTQFPSHSVIEKGQTVTLRCDPISGHDNLYWYRRVMGKEIKFLLHFVKESKQDESGMPNNRFLAERTGGTYSTLKVQPAELEDSGVYFCASSQVWTSYNEQFFGPGTRLTVL.

In this sample, this clone turned up a few times. The J gene is TRBJ2-6, the V gene TRBV2; D perhaps matches TRBD2 (7 bases). V lost 5 bases, J lost 4 bases, and 27 bases lay in between. Germline-derived CDR1 and CDR2 are SNHLY and FYNNEI. This CDR3 comprises 20 residues. The CDR3 nucleotides read TGTGCCAGCAGTCCACCACCTGGGGGGGGCCACTACTTCGGGGCCAACGTCCTGACTTTC. Protein sequence: CASSPPPGGGHYFGANVLTF.

Only one count was recorded for this clone. DNA of the CDR3: TGTGCCAGCAGCCGGACAGGGTGGGCTTTCTTT. It yields the protein CASSRTGWAFF. J is TRBJ1-1 and V is TRBV28, with TRBD1 identical over 8 bases. This CDR3 is built from 11 residues. J was trimmed by 11 bases and V by 6 bases; bases with no gene match: 5. Germline CDR1 and CDR2: MDHEN and SYDVKM.

This chain links TRBV6-6 with TRBJ2-2, with 10 bases identical to TRBD1. The J segment lost 8 bases and the V segment lost 5 bases, leaving 5 bases of the junction unmatched. The CDR3 has 14 residues. Per germline, CDR1 MNHNY and CDR2 SVGAGI (reference sequence). In DNA, the CDR3 is TGTGCCAGCAGTAGACAGGGGGCTGGAGGGGAGCTGTTTTTT. Translated, it gives CASSRQGAGGELFF.

The gene calls are TRBV30 and TRBJ2-1; tentatively, D is TRBD1 (6 bases). Per germline, CDR1 GTSNPN and CDR2 SVGIG (reference sequence). With 4 bases removed from V and 6 bases from J, the gap between germline ends came to 19 bases. The CDR3 sequence is 15 residues long. CDR3 residues: CAWTGHLGVANEQFF. The CDR3 region has the DNA TGTGCCTGGACGGGACATCTGGGGGTTGCCAATGAGCAGTTCTTC. The entire variable domain, with the rest obtained from reference TRBV30 and TRBJ2-1, is as follows: SQTIHQWPATLVQPVGSPLSLECTVEGTSNPNLYWYRQAAGRGLQLLFYSVGIGQISSEVPQNLSASRPQDRQFILSSKKLLLSDSGFYLCAWTGHLGVANEQFFGPGTRLTVL.

The V and J genes are TRBV10-3 and TRBJ2-7, with D hard to call. CDR1 is ENHRY, CDR2 SYGVKD, per germline. The CDR3 runs 15 residues. The V end was cut by 5 bases, the J end by 5 bases, with 19 bases between. CDR3 protein: CAISRPGAVVDEQYF. CDR3 nucleotides: TGTGCCATCAGTCGGCCTGGCGCCGTGGTGGACGAGCAGTACTTC.

V and J are TRBV9 and TRBJ2-3; TRBD2 is a possible D gene (6 bases). The CDR3 runs 15 residues. The V gene lost 1 base and the J gene lost 2 bases, with 11 bases spanning the gap. CDR1 is SGDLS, CDR2 YYNGEE, per germline. Here the CDR3 reads CASSVRGRPTDTQYF. In DNA form, the CDR3 reads TGTGCCAGCAGCGTACGTGGGAGGCCCACAGATACGCAGTATTTT.

The chain couples TRBV12-5 to TRBJ2-2; D may match TRBD1 or TRBD2 (5 bases each). Germline loops: CDR1 LGHNT, CDR2 FRNRAP. CDR3 length: 16 amino acids. With 0 bases removed from V and 4 bases from J, the gap between germline ends came to 12 bases. The CDR3 reads CASGLVARESTGELFF. The CDR3 coding sequence is TGTGCTAGTGGTTTGGTAGCCAGGGAGAGCACCGGGGAGCTGTTTTTT.

V is TRBV4-1 and J is TRBJ2-7, with TRBD1 identical over 9 bases. The junction had 7 bases not matched to a gene; V was cut back by 6 bases and J by 4 bases. The CDR3 runs to 14 residues. Germline values: CDR1 MGHRA, CDR2 YSYEKL. The CDR3 bases are TGCGCCAGCAGTCCGGGACAGGGTTTTTACGAGCAGTACTTC. This sequence encodes CASSPGQGFYEQYF.

This chain joins TRBV2 and TRBJ2-7; D uncertain. Per germline, CDR1 SNHLY and CDR2 FYNNEI. The CDR3 runs 12 residues. V shed 2 bases and J shed 0 bases, with 2 bases lying between them. The chain's CDR3 is CASSEISYEQYF. The CDR3 nucleotides are TGTGCCAGCAGTGAAATCTCCTACGAGCAGTACTTC.

The chain employs TRBV7-9 and TRBJ1-4; unclear D gene. The CDR3 covers 16 residues. Trimming took 0 bases from V and 2 from J, leaving 10 bases between them. Germline V gene data show CDR1 as SEHNR and CDR2 as FQNEAQ (reference sequence). The CDR3 bases are TGTGCCAGCAGCTTAGCGAGCGGAGCGACTAATGAAAAACTGTTTTTT. Protein sequence: CASSLASGATNEKLFF.

This chain uses TRBV19 with TRBJ2-3; D is uncertain. CDR3 length: 17 residues. Germline V lookup: CDR1 LNHDA, CDR2 SQIVND (reference sequence). V gave up 3 bases and J gave up 5 bases, with 21 bases separating them. As DNA, the CDR3 is TGTGCCAGTAGTATTCGTACGATGGCCGTTGCTCGAGATACGCAGTATTTT. This sequence encodes CASSIRTMAVARDTQYF.

The chain employs TRBV7-2 and TRBJ1-3; D gene uncertain. Per germline, CDR1 SGHTA and CDR2 FQGNSA. This CDR3 is 16 amino acids long. V lost 7 bases and J 0 bases, leaving 16 bases between the germline ends. The CDR3 reads CASTRNPLSSGNTIYF. The CDR3 nucleotides are TGTGCCAGCACCCGAAACCCCTTGAGCTCTGGAAACACCATATATTTT.

DNA of the CDR3: TGTGCCAGCAGCTTACCCATGAACACTGAAGCTTTCTTT. Translation: CASSLPMNTEAFF. The rearrangement uses TRBV7-9 and TRBJ1-1, with D unresolved. Germline CDR1 SEHNR, CDR2 FQNEAQ (reference sequence). The V end was cut by 2 bases, the J end by 0 bases, with 4 bases between. This CDR3 region has 13 residues.

This chain joins TRBV6-1 and TRBJ2-2; 8 bases are a match to TRBD2. CDR1 is MNHNS, CDR2 SASEGT, per germline. With V trimmed by 4 bases and J by 6 bases, 4 bases remained unmatched. CDR3 length: 14 residues. For the CDR3, the DNA is TGTGCCAGCAGTGCGACTAGCGAGGCCGGGGAGCTGTTTTTT. Its translation: CASSATSEAGELFF.

The chain uses TRBV4-1 and TRBJ2-7, with 9 nucleotides matching TRBD1. The CDR3 is 16 residues long. Germline loops: CDR1 MGHRA, CDR2 YSYEKL. The J segment lost 1 base and the V segment lost 1 base, leaving 5 bases of the junction unmatched. CDR3 sequence: CASSQVWGQGSYEQYF. CDR3 in DNA: TGCGCCAGCAGCCAAGTTTGGGGACAGGGTTCCTACGAGCAGTACTTC.

V and J are TRBV5-6 and TRBJ2-1; a possible D gene is TRBD1 (6 bases). This CDR3 region has 14 residues. Germline V gene sequence: CDR1 SGHDT, CDR2 YYEEEE. V was shortened by 4 bases and J by 4 bases, with 12 bases between the two germline ends. The CDR3 loop reads CASSEPGQYNEQFF. The DNA for the CDR3 is TGTGCCAGCAGCGAACCCGGACAGTACAATGAGCAGTTCTTC.

The gene calls are TRBV11-2 and TRBJ1-3; D gene ambiguous. The germline gives CDR1 SGHAT, CDR2 FQNNGV. This CDR3 contains 16 residues. V lost 0 bases, J lost 2 bases, and 11 bases lay in between. The CDR3, as DNA: TGTGCCAGCAGCTTAGATAGGAGCATAACTGGAAACACCATATATTTT. Translated: CASSLDRSITGNTIYF.

Within the sample, this clone is medium-sized. The J gene is TRBJ2-1, the V gene TRBV18; 8 bases line up with TRBD1. This CDR3 comprises 15 residues. Germline loops: CDR1 KGHSH, CDR2 LQKENI. V shed 2 bases, J shed 8 bases, and the junction held 8 bases outside the gene matches. The CDR3 DNA reads TGTGCCAGCTCACCAGTAGGACAGGGTCTCCATGAGCAGTTCTTC. The encoded protein is CASSPVGQGLHEQFF.

This chain joins TRBV5-4 and TRBJ2-7; possibly TRBD1 for D (5 bases). The V end was cut by 4 bases, the J end by 1 base, with 15 bases between. The length of the CDR3 is 15 residues. CDR1 and CDR2 (germline): SGHNT, YYREEE (reference sequence). CDR3 amino acids: CASSRDSTPSYEQYF. DNA of the CDR3: TGTGCCAGCAGCCGTGACAGCACACCGTCCTACGAGCAGTACTTC.

This chain joins TRBV29-1 and TRBJ2-2, with TRBD2 matching over 11 bases. With V trimmed by 1 base and J by 5 bases, 3 bases remained unmatched. The CDR3 covers 15 residues. Germline CDR1 reads SQVTM; CDR2 reads ANQGSEA. The CDR3 DNA follows: TGCAGCGTTGAAGTACTAGCGGGAGATACCGGGGAGCTGTTTTTT. Translation gives CSVEVLAGDTGELFF.

The chain carries TRBV29-1 and TRBJ2-7; 7 nucleotides agree with TRBD1. V trimming: 6 bases; J trimming: 7 bases; junction bases outside the gene matches: 9. The CDR3 loop spans 12 amino acids. Per the germline V gene, CDR1 is SQVTM and CDR2 is ANQGSEA. This CDR3 is CSVSDRRGEQYF. The CDR3 DNA sequence: TGCAGCGTGTCGGACAGGAGAGGGGAGCAGTACTTC.

V is TRBV6-5 and J is TRBJ1-1; 8 positions agree with TRBD1. V lost 2 bases to trimming and J lost 5 bases; unmatched junction nucleotides: 4. The CDR3 totals 14 residues. Looked up from germline, CDR1 is MNHEY and CDR2 is SVGAGI. The CDR3 reads CASSYDRGDTEAFF. The CDR3 DNA follows: TGTGCCAGCAGTTACGACAGGGGTGATACTGAAGCTTTCTTT.